Below are 28 T cell receptor beta chains sequenced from a single sample in a study of cytomegalovirus exposure and HLA in healthy donors. Primers included in the PCR were 60 Vbeta and 13 Jbeta primers. Clones were sequenced by immunoSEQ multiplex PCR, and TCRdb holds only the in-frame ones, with some missing. The data hold approximately 190,000 clones, with over 70% observed a single time. The sample consisted of PBMCs. The origin of the receptors is a man between 50 and 59 years old in good health and CMV-seronegative.

This clone showed up just a few times. This CDR3 reads CASSLYWTVETEAFF. Here the CDR3 DNA reads TGTGCCAGCAGTCTGTATTGGACAGTGGAAACTGAAGCTTTCTTT. The rearrangement links TRBV6-1 to TRBJ1-1; the D gene is possibly TRBD1 (6 bases). The V gene's germline CDR1 is MNHNS and CDR2 SASEGT. The V and J ends lost 5 bases and 5 bases respectively, with 18 bases between them. The CDR3 is 15 amino acids.

As for this clone: At one of its ends the junction is not consistent with the germline gene, which may arise from a read error. The rearrangement uses TRBV7-9 and TRBJ1-6; 9 bases agree with TRBD1. This CDR3 contains 14 residues. Germline V lookup: CDR1 SEHNR, CDR2 FQNEAQ (reference sequence). The CDR3 bases are TGTTCCAGCAGACGGGACAGGGACAATTCACCCCTCCACTTT. Amino acid sequence: CSSRRDRDNSPLHF.

This chain joins TRBV30 and TRBJ2-7; the D gene is possibly TRBD2 (5 bases). With 5 bases removed from V and 2 bases from J, the gap between germline ends came to 13 bases. The CDR3 has 13 amino acids. From germline, CDR1 is GTSNPN and CDR2 SVGIG (reference sequence). This chain's CDR3 is CAWSGLVPYEQYF. The CDR3 DNA is TGTGCCTGGTCCGGACTGGTTCCCTACGAGCAGTACTTC.

V gene TRBV13 combines with J gene TRBJ2-7; D might be TRBD1 (5 bases). The CDR3 covers 14 residues. Germline lookup yields CDR1 PRHDT and CDR2 FYEKMQ (reference sequence). V was clipped by 1 base and J by 6 bases, with 13 bases between them. The CDR3 spells CASSLEARVGEQYF. The DNA of the CDR3 is TGTGCCAGCAGCTTAGAGGCCAGGGTTGGCGAGCAGTACTTC.

The chain has TRBV5-6 and TRBJ1-4, with 11 bases fitting TRBD1. CDR1 and CDR2 (germline): SGHDT, YYEEEE. V dropped 0 bases and J dropped 6; count of bases not matched to a gene: 4. The CDR3 has 16 residues. The DNA of the CDR3 is TGTGCCAGCAGCTTGGATGTGGGACAGGGGGATGAAAAACTGTTTTTT. Amino acids: CASSLDVGQGDEKLFF.

The V and J genes are TRBV6-5 and TRBJ2-1, with TRBD2 matching over 8 bases. CDR3 length: 15 residues. Germline assignment: CDR1 MNHEY and CDR2 SVGAGI. Trimming at V came to 2 bases and at J to 5 bases, leaving 5 bases not matched to a gene. The CDR3 region has the DNA TGTGCCAGCAGTTACGAACTAGCGGAACACAATGAGCAGTTCTTC. Protein product: CASSYELAEHNEQFF.

The rearrangement uses TRBV19 and TRBJ1-2, with D possibly matching TRBD1 (5 bases). Trimming removed 4 bases from V and 1 base from J, with 7 bases in between. The germline V gene has CDR1 LNHDA and CDR2 SQIVND (reference sequence). This CDR3 contains 13 residues. CDR3 residues: CASSRGVNYGYTF. For the CDR3, the DNA is TGTGCCAGTAGTAGGGGGGTTAACTATGGCTACACCTTC.

There are a few counts of this clone. The chain employs TRBV7-2 and TRBJ1-2, with D unresolved. CDR1 SGHTA and CDR2 FQGNSA come from the germline V gene. The CDR3 covers 14 residues. The V and J ends lost 1 base and 2 bases respectively, with 8 bases between them. This CDR3 is CASSLDTRNYGYTF. CDR3 nucleotide sequence: TGTGCCAGCAGCTTAGATACCAGGAACTATGGCTACACCTTC.

The chain links TRBV5-8 to TRBJ1-2, with D hard to call. Per the germline V gene, CDR1 is SGHTS and CDR2 is YDEGEE. This CDR3 contains 15 residues. V lost 2 bases, J lost 2 bases, and 13 bases lay in between. DNA for the CDR3: TGTGCCAGCAGCTTCTTAGACGGGAAAAACTATGGCTACACCTTC. Amino acid sequence: CASSFLDGKNYGYTF.

A word on this clone: One end of the junction does not line up with germline, which may come from a read error. This chain uses TRBV19 with TRBJ1-6, with 7 bases fitting TRBD1. Germline V gene sequence: CDR1 LNHDA, CDR2 SQIVND (reference sequence). This CDR3 region has 15 residues. The CDR3 here is CASNIGGSVFSPLHF. The CDR3 DNA follows: TGTGCCAGTAATATAGGGGGCAGTGTTTTTTCACCCCTCCACTTT.

The chain employs TRBV4-1 and TRBJ2-1, with 7 bases matching TRBD2. V was clipped by 4 bases and J by 7 bases; unmatched bases: 10. Germline CDR1 reads MGHRA; CDR2 reads YSYEKL. The CDR3 spans 15 residues. The CDR3 sequence is CASSPSGGKGNEQFF. The CDR3, as DNA: TGCGCCAGCAGCCCCTCGGGGGGAAAGGGAAATGAGCAGTTCTTC.

The chain recombines TRBV2 with TRBJ1-5; weak D call: TRBD1 (6 bases). This CDR3 is built from 15 residues. The V end was cut by 5 bases, the J end by 6 bases, with 17 bases between. Per germline, CDR1 SNHLY and CDR2 FYNNEI. This chain's CDR3 is CASSLQGRKGQPQHF. The CDR3 coding sequence is TGTGCCAGCAGTCTCCAGGGGAGAAAGGGTCAGCCCCAGCATTTT. The full variable domain, its missing parts supplied by reference TRBV2 and TRBJ1-5, is EPEVTQTPSHQVTQMGQEVILRCVPISNHLYFYWYRQILGQKVEFLVSFYNNEISEKSEIFDDQFSVERPDGSNFTLKIRSTKLEDSAMYFCASSLQGRKGQPQHFGDGTRLSIL.

This clone was recorded once. The chain has TRBV4-2 and TRBJ1-1; 8 bases fit TRBD1. Trimming took 5 bases from V and 2 from J; bases not matched to a gene: 7. Germline V lookup: CDR1 LGHNA, CDR2 YNFKEQ. The CDR3 covers 15 residues. The CDR3 region has the DNA TGTGCCAGCAGCTCCCGGGACAGGTCAAACACTGAAGCTTTCTTT. Translating it yields CASSSRDRSNTEAFF.

The chain couples TRBV29-1 to TRBJ1-1; tentatively, D is TRBD1 (5 bases). This CDR3 contains 13 residues. The V and J ends lost 4 bases and 6 bases respectively, with 15 bases between them. CDR1 SQVTM and CDR2 ANQGSEA come from the germline V gene. The CDR3 reads CSVGARQSSEAFF. The CDR3 coding sequence is TGCAGCGTTGGGGCTCGACAGTCTTCTGAAGCTTTCTTT.

The chain has TRBV19 and TRBJ1-2; tentatively, D is TRBD1 (5 bases). Germline assignment: CDR1 LNHDA and CDR2 SQIVND (reference sequence). Trimming removed 3 bases from V and 7 bases from J, with 9 bases in between. This CDR3 region has 12 residues. CDR3 nucleotides: TGTGCCAGTAGTATCCAGGGTGGTGGCTACACCTTC. Translation gives CASSIQGGGYTF. Drawing the rest from reference TRBV19 and TRBJ1-2, the complete variable domain is DGGITQSPKYLFRKEGQNVTLSCEQNLNHDAMYWYRQDPGQGLRLIYYSQIVNDFQKGDIAEGYSVSREKKESFPLTVTSAQKNPTAFYLCASSIQGGGYTFGSGTRLTVV.

The sample holds a few counts of this clone. V and J are TRBV4-1 and TRBJ2-1, with D perhaps TRBD1 (6 bases). Germline-derived CDR1 and CDR2 are MGHRA and YSYEKL. The CDR3 has 14 amino acids. Trimming removed 4 bases at V and 4 bases at J, with 11 bases between. CDR3 bases: TGCGCCAGCAGCCCTACAGGGCTGTACAATGAGCAGTTCTTC. This translates into CASSPTGLYNEQFF.

This clone has a handful of counts. This sequence joins TRBV29-1 and TRBJ2-5, with TRBD1 as a possible D gene (5 bases). Per germline, CDR1 SQVTM and CDR2 ANQGSEA. Trimming stripped 6 bases from V and 5 bases from J, with 13 bases between. The CDR3 extends over 12 amino acids. The CDR3 sequence is CSVAGQGETQYF. The DNA of the CDR3 is TGCAGCGTCGCAGGTCAGGGTGAGACCCAGTACTTC.

With regard to this clone: In the same sample, other DNA sequences code for this CDR3. The chain combines TRBV11-3 with TRBJ2-7, with a weak D call TRBD2 (6 bases). CDR3 length: 16 residues. The V gene's germline CDR1 is SGHNT and CDR2 YENEEA. Trimming took 1 base from V and 7 from J, leaving 20 bases between them. The CDR3 spells CASSLGLPGDSGEQYF. The CDR3 nucleotides are TGTGCCAGCAGCTTAGGACTCCCTGGGGACTCAGGGGAGCAGTACTTC.

In this sample, this clone turned up a few times. This rearrangement joins TRBV4-2 to TRBJ2-7; D not resolved. The V gene's germline CDR1 is LGHNA and CDR2 YNFKEQ. With 0 bases removed from V and 6 bases from J, the gap between germline ends came to 12 bases. The CDR3 has 14 residues. This chain's CDR3 is CASSQELIGFEQYF. CDR3 DNA: TGTGCCAGCAGCCAAGAACTGATCGGGTTCGAGCAGTACTTC.

This rearrangement joins TRBV5-1 to TRBJ1-3; D possibly corresponds to TRBD1 (6 bases). CDR3 length: 17 amino acids. Trimming took off 0 bases at V and 2 bases at J, with 15 bases between the two ends. Germline CDR1 SGHRS, CDR2 YFSETQ. CDR3 nucleotide sequence: TGCGCCAGCAGCTTGGTGACAGGATCGCCGGCTGGAAACACCATATATTTT. Residues: CASSLVTGSPAGNTIYF.

This chain joins TRBV7-2 and TRBJ2-1; maybe TRBD1 (5 bases). Germline V gene data show CDR1 as SGHTA and CDR2 as FQGNSA. The CDR3 length is 14 residues. V lost 1 base and J lost 6, with 10 bases in between. The CDR3 protein is CASSLGGRGNEQFF. The DNA for the CDR3 is TGTGCCAGCAGCTTAGGAGGTAGGGGCAATGAGCAGTTCTTC.

V gene TRBV21-1 combines with J gene TRBJ1-1; no check of the table's D call, TRBD1, against the DNA was made. TRBV21-1 is listed as a pseudogene. CDR3 size: 16 residues. DNA of the CDR3: TGTGCCAGCAGCGAAAAAGGCCCTGGACAGTACACTGAAGCTTTCTTT. It codes for CASSEKGPGQYTEAFF.

This clone was found once. The V and J genes are TRBV5-6 and TRBJ1-5; D gene uncertain. V shed 0 bases and J shed 0 bases, with 13 bases lying between them. CDR1 SGHDT and CDR2 YYEEEE come from the germline V gene. This CDR3 is 17 amino acids long. DNA for the CDR3: TGTGCCAGCAGCTTGGGATCTTTGCAGGTTAGCAATCAGCCCCAGCATTTT. Protein sequence: CASSLGSLQVSNQPQHF.

This rearrangement joins TRBV27 to TRBJ1-1, with a weak D call TRBD1 (5 bases). V dropped 5 bases and J dropped 6 bases, with 16 bases sitting between them. The germline V gene encodes CDR1 MNHEY and CDR2 SMNVEV (reference sequence). This CDR3 is built from 14 residues. In nucleotides, the CDR3 is TGTGCCAGCAGTAAACAGGTGATTGGGGCTGAAGCTTTCTTT. This encodes CASSKQVIGAEAFF.

V and J are TRBV30 and TRBJ2-1, with 11 bases that match TRBD1. The CDR3 contains 14 residues. The J segment lost 6 bases and the V segment lost 3 bases, leaving 4 bases of the junction unmatched. Germline CDR1 reads GTSNPN; CDR2 reads SVGIG (reference sequence). The CDR3 DNA sequence: TGTGCCTGGAGAGGACAGGGGGCTTTCAATGAGCAGTTCTTC. It yields the protein CAWRGQGAFNEQFF.

This chain joins TRBV9 and TRBJ2-2, with D hard to call. Germline lookup yields CDR1 SGDLS and CDR2 YYNGEE. The CDR3 spans 16 residues. V was trimmed by 0 bases and J by 0 bases, leaving 9 bases between them. The chain's CDR3 is CASSVVRFANTGELFF. For the CDR3, the DNA is TGTGCCAGCAGCGTAGTTAGATTCGCGAACACCGGGGAGCTGTTTTTT.

The V and J genes are TRBV25-1 and TRBJ1-1, with 7 positions matching TRBD1. J was trimmed by 5 bases and V by 6 bases; bases with no gene match: 3. CDR3 length: 12 residues. Germline V lookup: CDR1 MGHDK, CDR2 SYGVNS. The CDR3: CASSRGYTEAFF. The CDR3 coding sequence is TGTGCCAGCAGCAGGGGGTATACTGAAGCTTTCTTT. The full variable domain, its missing parts supplied by reference TRBV25-1 and TRBJ1-1, is EADIYQTPRYLVIGTGKKITLECSQTMGHDKMYWYQQDPGMELHLIHYSYGVNSTEKGDLSSESTVSRIRTEHFPLTLESARPSHTSQYLCASSRGYTEAFFGQGTRLTVV.

The chain has TRBV7-2 and TRBJ1-5, with 11 bases that match TRBD1. V shed 5 bases and J 9 bases; nucleotides not matched to a gene: 3. The CDR3 spans 13 residues. Germline values: CDR1 SGHTA, CDR2 FQGNSA. CDR3 in amino acids: CASSRDRGMPQHF. The CDR3 DNA sequence: TGTGCCAGCAGCCGGGACAGGGGGATGCCCCAGCATTTT. The whole variable domain, filled in from reference TRBV7-2 and TRBJ1-5, reads GAGVSQSPSNKVTEKGKDVELRCDPISGHTALYWYRQSLGQGLEFLIYFQGNSAPDKSGLPSDRFSAERTGGSVSTLTIQRTQQEDSAVYLCASSRDRGMPQHFGDGTRLSIL.